This TCR beta chain was recorded in a study of PD-1 blockade in classical Hodgkin lymphoma (dated by TCRdb to between 2020 and 2021). Study-wide context: Nivolumab dosing was 3 mg/kg intravenously every 2 weeks, continuing until either disease progression or unacceptable toxicity. A peripheral blood immune signature of response to PD-1 blockade in classical Hodgkin lymphoma was defined using TCR beta sequencing and CyTOF.

In the germline V gene (reference sequence), CDR1 corresponds to SGHNT and CDR2 to YYREEE. From the cysteine up to the phenylalanine, the CDR3 has a length of 16 residues. The kept DNA is CDR3 alone, 48 bases in frame from the first base. V drops 0 bases and J drops 1 base, leaving 10 bases in between. On this clone: It lacks a known antigen. The sample holds no much larger clone one base away, and base qualities are not on file.

The Qiagen DNeasy kit was used to extract genomic DNA both from unsorted PBMCs and from the negatively selected CD4+ and CD8+ fractions. Amplification of TCR beta CDR3 regions was done by immunoSEQ multiplex PCR with primers that anneal to V and J segments. A synthetic immune receptor repertoire was used to minimize amplification bias, and any remaining bias was removed computationally after sequencing. Concerning the study's data processing: Custom Python scripts were used to quantify repertoire diversity as the Shannon entropy index. Unsorted, CD4+ and CD8+ repertoires were analyzed separately, except for combined analyses in which CD4+ and CD8+ sequences were merged in silico. A clone counted as expanded when the clone's frequency after treatment rose at least 2-fold relative to C1D1, and clones undetected at baseline were given a pseudocount of 0.5. Singleton clones were defined as clones with 0 or 1 copy at C1D1, and non-singleton clones were defined as clones with 2 or more copies. Clones expanded in unsorted samples were annotated as CD4+, CD8+ or unknown by matching protein sequences in sorted samples from the same patient. Wilcoxon tests on paired samples were used to test changes in diversity from C1D1 to C4D1. TCRdb obtained this table from immuneACCESS and retained in-frame rearrangements with V and J assigned. These tables miss some clones; where compared with another copy, unresolved V genes account for less than half of the shortfall, and the remainder is unexplained. The V and J calls and clone size were taken over from that table, and D and trimming were inferred from the DNA. This sample lists around 11,000 clones; approximately 74% were detected once. 3.3% of the sample is held by the ten biggest clonotypes.

Study-level results and caveats: A significant rise by C4D1 was seen in CD4+ but not CD8+ TCR diversity (p=0.0027 vs p=0.16), with the rise being most apparent in complete responders (p=0.02). Among trial patients, those achieving complete response had baseline diversity similar to that of newly diagnosed patients, while diversity was significantly lower in partial responders and progressors. The study was restricted to a single clinical trial cohort, and the causes of repertoire differences, possibly disease activity or prior therapy, were left undefined. Lower diversity was seen in patients whose nivolumab began less than 1 year after ASCT, and these patients were left out of later analyses so that immune reconstitution would not confound the results. Baseline TCR diversity was reported to be lower in newly diagnosed patients than in healthy donors, and even lower in relapsed/refractory patients.

The time point label on this specimen signifies: cycle 4 day 1 (C4D1), after 5 to 7 weeks of nivolumab. All trial patients had relapsed after autologous stem cell transplantation, with cohorts A, B and C differing in prior brentuximab vedotin exposure. CD4+ T cells were purified from thawed PBMCs by magnetic negative selection with a Miltenyi CD4+ T cell isolation kit. A total of 50 to 70 patients with relapsed/refractory classical Hodgkin lymphoma made up the trial cohort, and each patient's best overall response was complete response, partial response or progressive disease. In the multi-cohort phase II CheckMate 205 trial, trial patients received single-agent nivolumab. An independent review committee assessed best overall response using the 2007 International Working Group response criteria. Trial PBMCs were obtained immediately prior to nivolumab initiation (C1D1) and on therapy at cycle 2 day 1 and cycle 4 day 1. After peripheral blood was drawn into 8 mL Vacutainer Cell Preparation Tubes, PBMCs were isolated by centrifugation and then cryopreserved. Purified CD4+ and CD8+ fractions were prepared only for cases with an additional available PBMC sample. Magnetically labelled cells were removed on LS columns in a quadroMACS separator, and the flow-through was collected as the purified fraction.

The source of this sequence is a human donor with classical Hodgkin lymphoma. This material consisted of CD4+ T cells from blood, taken before the fourth cycle of nivolumab. The sequence joins TRBV5-4 to TRBJ2-2; confidence is insufficient to name the D gene. The encoded CDR3 is CASSLGLTENTGELFF. The sequenced DNA is TGTGCCAGCAGCTTGGGACTGACGGAGAACACCGGGGAGCTGTTTTTT. Extended through the reference TRBV5-4 and TRBJ2-2 proteins, this CDR3 yields the full variable domain: ETGVTQSPTHLIKTRGQQVTLRCSSQSGHNTVSWYQQALGQGPQFIFQYYREEENGRGNFPPRFSGLQFPNYSSELNVNALELDDSALYLCASSLGLTENTGELFFGEGSRLTVL.